The rows below give T cell receptor beta chains drawn from one sample of a study of human T cells and chemical hapten exposure. In TCRdb, the RACE reads were re-called with MiXCR into one record per CDR3 protein. The data contain about 77,000 distinct CDR3 sequences, about 9.2% of them singletons. Sequencing was done on a sample of whole blood. The receptors come from a female donor in good health. Some clones in this sample may be carry-over from other donors' samples. Both conserved end residues are part of each CDR3. The order of the fields is CDR3 protein, CDR3 DNA, J gene, D gene, V gene, clone size. The D gene is left open where the match is weak. Size values are once, few and many counts, or a class for expanded clones, and some rows have none.

CSASAGNQPQHF	TGCAGTGCTAGTGCGGGGAATCAGCCCCAGCATTTT	TRBJ1-5	.	TRBV20-1	few
CASSLGTEQGPQHF	TGTGCCAGCAGCTTAGGGACAGAACAAGGGCCCCAGCATTTT	TRBJ1-5	.	TRBV7-9	.
CASSLLASGANVLTF	TGTGCCAGCAGCCTACTAGCTTCAGGGGCCAACGTCCTGACTTTC	TRBJ2-6	.	TRBV7-2	.
CASSARMIRSYEQYF	TGTGCCAGCAGCGCCCGAATGATCCGCTCCTACGAGCAGTACTTC	TRBJ2-7	.	TRBV6-5	many
CASSVDTFDTEAFF	TGTGCCAGCAGCGTTGACACCTTCGACACTGAAGCTTTCTTT	TRBJ1-1	.	TRBV9	.
CASSIASTYEQYF	TGTGCCAGCAGTATAGCGTCTACCTACGAGCAGTACTTC	TRBJ2-7	.	TRBV27	.
CASSPRRIEGTEAFF	TGTGCCAGCTCACCACGAAGGATCGAGGGCACTGAAGCTTTCTTT	TRBJ1-1	.	TRBV18	many
CSAGRLNEQYF	TGCAGTGCTGGCAGACTAAACGAGCAGTACTTC	TRBJ2-7	.	TRBV20-1	few
CASSIGFFGTEAFF	TGTGCCAGCAGCATAGGTTTCTTCGGTACTGAAGCTTTCTTT	TRBJ1-1	.	TRBV11-2	.
CASSLGGASWQPQHF	TGCGCCAGCAGCTTGGGAGGGGCCAGCTGGCAGCCCCAGCATTTT	TRBJ1-5	.	TRBV5-1	many
CASRQGISQPQHF	TGTGCCAGCAGACAGGGAATCAGTCAGCCCCAGCATTTT	TRBJ1-5	.	TRBV6-5	.
CASSFASGGFTSTDTQYF	TGCGCCAGCAGCTTCGCTAGCGGGGGATTCACTAGCACAGATACGCAGTATTTT	TRBJ2-3	TRBD2	TRBV5-1	few
CASSLENYGYTF	TGTGCCAGCAGTTTAGAGAACTATGGCTACACCTTC	TRBJ1-2	.	TRBV12-3/TRBV12-4	few
CSARNPTAGGTEAFF	TGCAGTGCTAGAAACCCCACGGCCGGGGGGACTGAAGCTTTCTTT	TRBJ1-1	.	TRBV20-1	few
CSAEGLAASNTDTQYF	TGCAGTGCTGAGGGACTAGCGGCCTCTAACACAGATACGCAGTATTTT	TRBJ2-3	TRBD2	TRBV20-1	.
CASSSRDNHNEQFF	TGTGCCAGCAGCTCCCGGGACAACCACAATGAGCAGTTCTTC	TRBJ2-1	.	TRBV5-5	.
CAINPGQGGQETQYF	TGTGCCATCAACCCGGGACAGGGAGGGCAAGAGACCCAGTACTTC	TRBJ2-5	TRBD1	TRBV10-3	many
CSKSRGDTEAFF	TGCTCAAAGAGCAGGGGGGACACTGAAGCTTTCTTT	TRBJ1-1	TRBD1	TRBV6-1	few
CASSPLGGGPTDTQYF	TGTGCCAGCAGCCCGCTGGGGGGGGGCCCCACAGATACGCAGTATTTT	TRBJ2-3	.	TRBV11-2	.
CSAPRGKGSSYNEQFF	TGCAGTGCTCCGAGAGGAAAGGGGAGCTCCTACAATGAGCAGTTCTTC	TRBJ2-1	.	TRBV20-1	.
CASSPRDGGADYGYTF	TGTGCCAGCAGCCCCCGTGACGGGGGCGCGGACTATGGCTACACCTTC	TRBJ1-2	.	TRBV7-2	many
CASSFGQVGEKLFF	TGCGCCAGCAGCTTTGGACAGGTTGGTGAAAAACTGTTTTTT	TRBJ1-4	TRBD1	TRBV5-1	many
CASRRGTSPLHF	TGTGCCAGCAGAAGGGGGACAAGCCCCCTCCACTTT	TRBJ1-6	.	TRBV6-1	.
CAISESVPSGTQYF	TGTGCCATCAGTGAGTCAGTACCCTCGGGGACCCAGTACTTC	TRBJ2-5	.	TRBV10-3	.
CADGRGADEQFF	TGTGCCGACGGCCGGGGTGCGGATGAGCAGTTCTTC	TRBJ2-1	.	TRBV2	few
CASSPEGQIYGYTF	TGTGCCAGCAGCCCCGAGGGACAGATATATGGCTACACCTTC	TRBJ1-2	TRBD1	TRBV3-1	.
CASSLGPGTGSEQYF	TGTGCCAGCAGCCTAGGTCCCGGGACAGGGAGCGAGCAGTACTTC	TRBJ2-7	TRBD1	TRBV5-4	.
CASRKYRGKNPEAFF	TGTGCCAGCAGAAAATACAGGGGGAAGAACCCTGAAGCTTTCTTT	TRBJ1-1	TRBD1	TRBV7-9	.
CASSYSAASGDLNFPGELFF	TGTGCCAGCAGTTACTCTGCGGCGTCAGGGGACTTAAATTTCCCCGGGGAGCTGTTTTTT	TRBJ2-2	.	TRBV6-2/TRBV6-3	.
CASSVSWTNTEAFF	TGTGCCAGCAGCGTGTCGTGGACGAACACTGAAGCTTTCTTT	TRBJ1-1	.	TRBV5-4	.
CASSLGVLQRGGRTGELFF	TGTGCCAGCAGTTTAGGGGTCTTGCAACGGGGGGGTCGCACCGGGGAGCTGTTTTTT	TRBJ2-2	TRBD2	TRBV12-3/TRBV12-4	.
CASSPQPGTGNTIYF	TGTGCCAGCAGCCCCCAACCGGGGACTGGAAACACCATATATTTT	TRBJ1-3	.	TRBV9	.
CASSQADTDTQYF	TGTGCCAGCAGTCAGGCCGACACAGATACGCAGTATTTT	TRBJ2-3	.	TRBV27	few
CASSWTPPSTDTQYF	TGTGCCAGCAGTTGGACCCCCCCTAGCACAGATACGCAGTATTTT	TRBJ2-3	.	TRBV27	.
CSASDGVGQPQHF	TGCAGTGCTAGTGATGGGGTAGGTCAGCCCCAGCATTTT	TRBJ1-5	.	TRBV20-1	.
CASSYRMNQPQHF	TGTGCCAGCAGCTATAGGATGAATCAGCCCCAGCATTTT	TRBJ1-5	.	TRBV28	many
CSGGLGPTDTQYF	TGCAGTGGAGGATTAGGGCCTACGGATACGCAGTATTTT	TRBJ2-3	.	TRBV20-1	many